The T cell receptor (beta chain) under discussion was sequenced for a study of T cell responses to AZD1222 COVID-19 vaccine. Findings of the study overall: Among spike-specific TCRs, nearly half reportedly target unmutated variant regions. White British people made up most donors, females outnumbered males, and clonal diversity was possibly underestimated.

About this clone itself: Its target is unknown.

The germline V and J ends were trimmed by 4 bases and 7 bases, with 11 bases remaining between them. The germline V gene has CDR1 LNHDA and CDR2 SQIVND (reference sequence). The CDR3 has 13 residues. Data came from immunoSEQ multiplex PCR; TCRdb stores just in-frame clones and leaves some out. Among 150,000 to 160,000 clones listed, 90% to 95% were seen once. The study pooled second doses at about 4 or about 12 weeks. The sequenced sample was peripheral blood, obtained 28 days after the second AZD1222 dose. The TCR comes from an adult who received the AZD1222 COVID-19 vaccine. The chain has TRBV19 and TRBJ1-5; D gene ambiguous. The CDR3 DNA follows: TGTGCCAGTAGTACTGGGCTGGGCCAGCCCCAGCATTTT. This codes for CASSTGLGQPQHF.